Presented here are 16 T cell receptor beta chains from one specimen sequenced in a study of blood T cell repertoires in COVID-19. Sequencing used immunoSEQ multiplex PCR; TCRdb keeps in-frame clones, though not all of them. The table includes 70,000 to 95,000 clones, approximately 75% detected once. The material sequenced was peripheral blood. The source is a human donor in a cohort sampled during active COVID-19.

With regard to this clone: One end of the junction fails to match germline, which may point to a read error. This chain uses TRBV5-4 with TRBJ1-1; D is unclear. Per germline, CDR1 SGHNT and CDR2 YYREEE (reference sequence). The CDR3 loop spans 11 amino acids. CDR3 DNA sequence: TGTGCCAGCAGCTTGAACAGTGAAGCTTTCTTT. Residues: CASSLNSEAFF.

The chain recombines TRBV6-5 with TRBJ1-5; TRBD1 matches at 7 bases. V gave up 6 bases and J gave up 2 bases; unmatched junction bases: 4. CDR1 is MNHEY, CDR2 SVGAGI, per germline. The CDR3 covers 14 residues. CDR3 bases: TGTGCCAGCAGATCTACAGGGGGCAATCAGCCCCAGCATTTT. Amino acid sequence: CASRSTGGNQPQHF.

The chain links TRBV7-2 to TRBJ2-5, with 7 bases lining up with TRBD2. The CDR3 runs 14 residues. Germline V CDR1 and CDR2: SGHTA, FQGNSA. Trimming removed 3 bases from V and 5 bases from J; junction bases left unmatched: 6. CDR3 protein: CASSFNAGVETQYF. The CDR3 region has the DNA TGTGCCAGCAGCTTTAATGCGGGGGTTGAGACCCAGTACTTC.

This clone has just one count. The chain's CDR3 is CASRPSLERGYTF. CDR3 bases: TGCGCCAGCAGGCCCTCCCTTGAGAGGGGCTACACCTTC. The chain combines TRBV4-1 with TRBJ1-2; no firm D call. CDR1 and CDR2 (germline): MGHRA, YSYEKL. Trimming pared 6 bases from V and 8 bases from J, leaving 16 bases between. This CDR3 region has 13 residues.

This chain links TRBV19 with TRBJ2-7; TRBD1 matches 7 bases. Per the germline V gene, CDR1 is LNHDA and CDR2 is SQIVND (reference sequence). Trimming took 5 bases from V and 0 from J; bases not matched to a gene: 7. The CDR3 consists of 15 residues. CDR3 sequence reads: CASSRGWTGSYEQYF. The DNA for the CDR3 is TGTGCCAGTAGTCGAGGGTGGACAGGCTCCTACGAGCAGTACTTC.

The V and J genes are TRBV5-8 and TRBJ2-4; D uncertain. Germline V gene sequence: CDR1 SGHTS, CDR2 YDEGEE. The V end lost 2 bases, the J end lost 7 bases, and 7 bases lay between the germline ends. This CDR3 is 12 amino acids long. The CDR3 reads CASSFRGNIQYF. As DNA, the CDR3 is TGTGCCAGCAGCTTCCGAGGCAACATTCAGTACTTC.

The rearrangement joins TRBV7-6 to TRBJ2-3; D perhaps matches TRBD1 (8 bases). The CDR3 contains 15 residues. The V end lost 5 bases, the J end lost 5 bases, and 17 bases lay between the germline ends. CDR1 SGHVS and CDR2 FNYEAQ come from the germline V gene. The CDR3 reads CASSDGQGGGDTQYF. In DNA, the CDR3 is TGTGCCAGCAGCGACGGACAGGGCGGGGGAGATACGCAGTATTTT.

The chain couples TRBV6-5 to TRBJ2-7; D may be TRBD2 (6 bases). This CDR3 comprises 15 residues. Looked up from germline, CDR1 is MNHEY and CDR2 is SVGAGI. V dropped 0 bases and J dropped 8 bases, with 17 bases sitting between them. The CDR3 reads CASSYSMSGGMKQYF. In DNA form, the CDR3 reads TGTGCCAGCAGTTACTCGATGTCTGGGGGGATGAAGCAGTACTTC.

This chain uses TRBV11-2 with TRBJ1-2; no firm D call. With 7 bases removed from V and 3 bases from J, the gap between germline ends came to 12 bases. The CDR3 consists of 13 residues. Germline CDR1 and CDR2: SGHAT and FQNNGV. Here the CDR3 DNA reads TGTGCCAGCAAAGGTGCGAGGCACTATGGCTACACCTTC. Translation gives CASKGARHYGYTF.

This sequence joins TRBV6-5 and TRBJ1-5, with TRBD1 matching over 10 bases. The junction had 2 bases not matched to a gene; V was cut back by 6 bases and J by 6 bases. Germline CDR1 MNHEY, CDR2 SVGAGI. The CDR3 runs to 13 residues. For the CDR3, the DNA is TGTGCCAGCAGGAGGACAGGGGGTCAGCCCCAGCATTTT. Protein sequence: CASRRTGGQPQHF.

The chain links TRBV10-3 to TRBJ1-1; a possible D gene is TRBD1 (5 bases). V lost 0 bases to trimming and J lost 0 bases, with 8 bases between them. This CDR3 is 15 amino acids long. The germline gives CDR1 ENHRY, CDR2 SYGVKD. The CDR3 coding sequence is TGTGCCATCAGTGAGTCTGTGGGGCTGAACACTGAAGCTTTCTTT. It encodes CAISESVGLNTEAFF.

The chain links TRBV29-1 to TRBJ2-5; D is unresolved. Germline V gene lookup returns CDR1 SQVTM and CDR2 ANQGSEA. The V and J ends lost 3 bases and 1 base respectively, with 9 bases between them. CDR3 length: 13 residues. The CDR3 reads CSVDGTAQETQYF. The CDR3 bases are TGCAGCGTTGACGGTACAGCCCAAGAGACCCAGTACTTC.

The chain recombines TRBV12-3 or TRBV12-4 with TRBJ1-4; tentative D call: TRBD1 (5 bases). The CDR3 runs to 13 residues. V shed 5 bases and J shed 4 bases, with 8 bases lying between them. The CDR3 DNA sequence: TGTGCCAGCAGTCAAGGGGTTAATGAAAAACTGTTTTTT. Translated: CASSQGVNEKLFF.

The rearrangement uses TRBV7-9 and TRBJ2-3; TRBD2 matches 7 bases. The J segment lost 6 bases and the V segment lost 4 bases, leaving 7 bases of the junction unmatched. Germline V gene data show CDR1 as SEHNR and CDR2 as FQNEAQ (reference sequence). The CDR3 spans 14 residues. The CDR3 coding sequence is TGTGCCAGCAGCTCCTCGGGGGGAGGGGATACGCAGTATTTT. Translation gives CASSSSGGGDTQYF.

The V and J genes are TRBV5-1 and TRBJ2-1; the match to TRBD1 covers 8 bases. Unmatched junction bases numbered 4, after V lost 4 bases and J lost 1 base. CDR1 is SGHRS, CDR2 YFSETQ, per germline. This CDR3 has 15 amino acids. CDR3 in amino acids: CASSAQGGSYNEQFF. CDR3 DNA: TGCGCCAGCAGCGCACAGGGGGGATCCTACAATGAGCAGTTCTTC. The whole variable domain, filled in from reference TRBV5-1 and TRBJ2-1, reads KAGVTQTPRYLIKTRGQQVTLSCSPISGHRSVSWYQQTPGQGLQFLFEYFSETQRNKGNFPGRFSGRQFSNSRSEMNVSTLELGDSALYLCASSAQGGSYNEQFFGPGTRLTVL.

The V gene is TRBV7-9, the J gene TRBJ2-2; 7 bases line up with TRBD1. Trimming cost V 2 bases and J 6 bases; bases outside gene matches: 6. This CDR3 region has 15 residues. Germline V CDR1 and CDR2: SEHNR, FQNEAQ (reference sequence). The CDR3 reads CASSLTDRVAGELFF. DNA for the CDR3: TGTGCCAGCAGCTTAACAGACAGGGTTGCCGGGGAGCTGTTTTTT. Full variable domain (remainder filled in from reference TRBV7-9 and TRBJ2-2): DTGVSQNPRHKITKRGQNVTFRCDPISEHNRLYWYRQTLGQGPEFLTYFQNEAQLEKSRLLSDRFSAERPKGSFSTLEIQRTEQGDSAMYLCASSLTDRVAGELFFGEGSRLTVL.